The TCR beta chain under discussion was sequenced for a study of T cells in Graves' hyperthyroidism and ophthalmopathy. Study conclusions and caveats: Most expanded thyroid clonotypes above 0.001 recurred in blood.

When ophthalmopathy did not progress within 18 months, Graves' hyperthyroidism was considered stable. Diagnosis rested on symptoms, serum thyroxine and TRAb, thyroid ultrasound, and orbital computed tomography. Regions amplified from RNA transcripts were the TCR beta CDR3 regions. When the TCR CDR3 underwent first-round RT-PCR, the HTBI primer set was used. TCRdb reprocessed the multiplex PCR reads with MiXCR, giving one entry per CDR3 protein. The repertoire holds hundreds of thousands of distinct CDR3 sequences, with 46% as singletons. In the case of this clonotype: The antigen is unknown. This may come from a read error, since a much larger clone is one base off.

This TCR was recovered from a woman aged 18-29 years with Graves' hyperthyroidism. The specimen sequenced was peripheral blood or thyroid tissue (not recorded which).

Here the CDR3 reads CATSDLQGEKLFF. The CDR3 DNA follows: TGTGCCACCAGTGATTTGCAGGGGGAAAAACTGTTTTTT. The V gene is TRBV24-1, the J gene TRBJ1-4, with D perhaps TRBD1 (6 bases). Trimming cost V 0 bases and J 8 bases, with 6 bases left between them. The germline V gene encodes CDR1 KGHDR and CDR2 SFDVKD. The CDR3 has 13 amino acids.